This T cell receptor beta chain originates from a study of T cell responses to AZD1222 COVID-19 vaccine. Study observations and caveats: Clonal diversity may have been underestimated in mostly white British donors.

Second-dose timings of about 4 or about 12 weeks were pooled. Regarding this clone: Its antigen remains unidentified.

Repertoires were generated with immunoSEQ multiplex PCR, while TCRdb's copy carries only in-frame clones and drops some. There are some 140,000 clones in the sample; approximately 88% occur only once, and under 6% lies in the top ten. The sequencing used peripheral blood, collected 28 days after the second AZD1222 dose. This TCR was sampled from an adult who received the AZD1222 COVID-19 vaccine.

The CDR3 region is CASSDPSGSSEQYF. In nucleotides, the CDR3 is TGTGCCAGCAGTGATCCTAGCGGGAGTTCCGAGCAGTACTTC. J is TRBJ2-7 and V is TRBV2, with 10 bases that match TRBD2. Trimming took 3 bases from V and 6 from J; bases not matched to a gene: 5. The CDR3 covers 14 residues. The germline gives CDR1 SNHLY, CDR2 FYNNEI.